Sequencing of this T cell receptor beta chain was carried out in a study of shared clonotypes between healthy human individuals. CDR1 GTSNPN and CDR2 SVGIG come from the germline V gene (reference sequence). V was shortened by 3 bases and J by 5 bases, with 19 bases between the two germline ends. CDR3 length equals 15 residues. Profiled with immunoSEQ multiplex PCR; TCRdb holds only in-frame clones, not every one. Of approximately 2.3 million clones listed, 85% to 95% were seen once; the top ten hold 0.35% to 0.45%. A CD45RA-negative memory subset and a CD45RA+ naive subset were separated from the CD4+ cells. On this clone itself: Its antigen is unidentified.

General observations from the study: Non-shared clonotypes showed lower generation probabilities than clonotypes common to all four donors. Across subsets, estimated richness was generally greater for naive than for memory populations. Naive CD4 clonotype sharing across a handful of donors was approximately 5.2%.

The material sequenced was naive CD4+ T cells from PBMCs. Subset specified: CD45RA+ positively selected. The sequence was obtained from a man aged 18 to 30 in good health. Some clones in this sample may be carry-over from other donors' samples. The V and J genes are TRBV30 and TRBJ2-5; D is possibly TRBD1 (7 bases). The CDR3 DNA follows: TGTGCCTGGAGCGAGGGGGCAGGGGGAGGTGAGACCCAGTACTTC. Translation gives CAWSEGAGGGETQYF.